What follows is one TCR beta chain and its context. Its antigen is not known. Being one base from a much bigger clone, this may be a read error. There are 11 residues in the CDR3. Trimming took off 3 bases at V and 9 bases at J, with 12 bases between the two ends. The germline V gene has CDR1 SQVTM and CDR2 ANQGSEA. Sequencing libraries made from TCR beta cDNA carried unique molecular identifiers. TCRdb ran MiXCR on the PCR reads and lists one entry per CDR3 protein. The data hold roughly 180,000 distinct CDR3 sequences, with about 29% observed a single time. This sample was included in a study of post-analysis software for immune sequencing data. Whole-study findings and limits: With F measure, samples from one preparation batch clustered together strongly. Diversity measured as normalized Chao1 was significantly lower in multiple sclerosis patients than in controls. Patients had higher frequencies than controls of about five TRBV segments, including TRBV5-6, TRBV5-1 and TRBV20-1.

The material sequenced was blood. V is TRBV29-1 and J is TRBJ2-7; D gene uncertain. The receptor was derived from a girl aged 10 to 17 with multiple sclerosis. This CDR3 reads CSVEQSAVQYF. The CDR3 DNA sequence: TGCAGCGTTGAGCAGTCCGCGGTGCAGTACTTC.